The next 25 T cell receptor beta chains were all read from a single sample in a study of Graves' ophthalmopathy and Graves' hyperthyroidism. Using RNA transcripts, the TCR beta CDR3 regions were amplified. HTBI primers served in a first-round RT-PCR, which a second-round multiplex PCR followed. From the multiplex PCR reads, TCRdb called clonotypes with MiXCR, one entry per CDR3 protein. Counted here are roughly 500,000 distinct CDR3 sequences, 13% to 15% occurring once; the ten biggest clones make up about 10%. The sequenced sample was blood. These receptor sequences come from a woman in her 30s with Graves' ophthalmopathy.

This clonotype came up many times. J is TRBJ2-5 and V is TRBV30; TRBD1 matches at 8 bases. The CDR3 is 17 amino acids. The junction had 16 bases not matched to a gene; V was cut back by 2 bases and J by 5 bases. Germline V lookup: CDR1 GTSNPN, CDR2 SVGIG (reference sequence). CDR3 DNA sequence: TGTGCCTGGAGTCAAGGGGACAGGTTCTCGGTACGGGAGACCCAGTACTTC. Translating gives CAWSQGDRFSVRETQYF.

This clonotype was seen many times. The rearrangement joins TRBV30 to TRBJ1-5, with TRBD1 as a possible D gene (5 bases). V was pared by 0 bases and J by 4 bases, with 13 bases between. The germline gives CDR1 GTSNPN, CDR2 SVGIG (reference sequence). This CDR3 spans 15 amino acids. CDR3 DNA: TGTGCCTGGAGTGTAGGTTCGGCAGGGAATCAGCCCCAGCATTTT. Translation gives CAWSVGSAGNQPQHF.

The chain employs TRBV11-2 and TRBJ1-2; 7 positions match TRBD1. Germline CDR1 SGHAT, CDR2 FQNNGV. The CDR3 runs to 15 residues. The junction had 4 bases not matched to a gene; V was cut back by 0 bases and J by 3 bases. CDR3: CASSLDRGGYYGYTF. For the CDR3, the DNA is TGTGCCAGCAGCTTAGATCGAGGGGGCTACTATGGCTACACCTTC.

Ten or more counts support this clonotype. The V gene is TRBV5-6, the J gene TRBJ1-2; possible D gene TRBD1, 6 bases. V was pared by 0 bases and J by 6 bases, with 15 bases between. The CDR3 is made up of 15 amino acids. The germline V gene encodes CDR1 SGHDT and CDR2 YYEEEE. This CDR3 reads CASSLEGESLHGYTF. The CDR3 DNA reads as TGTGCCAGCAGCTTGGAGGGGGAGTCGCTCCATGGCTACACCTTC.

This clonotype came up many times. The CDR3 spells CASSSQRGNSYEQYF. The CDR3 DNA is TGCGCCAGCAGTTCCCAGCGGGGGAACTCCTACGAGCAGTACTTC. J is TRBJ2-7 and V is TRBV4-1, with 8 nucleotides matching TRBD2. Losses at the gene ends were 6 bases for V and 0 bases for J; bases not matched to a gene: 7. CDR3 length equals 15 residues. Germline CDR1 is MGHRA and CDR2 is YSYEKL.

This clonotype has ten or more counts. The J gene is TRBJ1-1, the V gene TRBV28; D unclear. The germline V gene has CDR1 MDHEN and CDR2 SYDVKM. CDR3 length: 15 residues. The V and J ends lost 1 base and 1 base respectively, with 10 bases between them. The CDR3 nucleotides read TGTGCCAGCAGTTTATTGAAGGGTAGGAACACTGAAGCTTTCTTT. This encodes CASSLLKGRNTEAFF.

The chain is built from TRBV18 and TRBJ1-1, with D unresolved. CDR3 size: 14 residues. Per the germline V gene, CDR1 is KGHSH and CDR2 is LQKENI. V lost 5 bases, J lost 1 base, and 11 bases lay in between. CDR3 protein: CASSTGVGNTEAFF. The CDR3 DNA reads as TGTGCCAGCTCAACCGGGGTAGGGAACACTGAAGCTTTCTTT.

This clonotype has at least ten counts. The rearrangement links TRBV28 to TRBJ1-3, with TRBD1 as a possible D gene (6 bases). This CDR3 has 15 residues. Germline CDR1 reads MDHEN; CDR2 reads SYDVKM. V was cut by 3 bases and J by 5 bases, with 14 bases left in between. The CDR3 sequence is CASSFWRDIRNTIYF. Written as DNA, the CDR3 is TGTGCCAGCAGTTTTTGGCGGGACATAAGAAACACCATATATTTT.

There are many counts of this clonotype. The chain is built from TRBV20-1 and TRBJ2-7; 9 nucleotides line up with TRBD1. V trimming: 5 bases; J trimming: 5 bases; junction bases outside the gene matches: 7. The CDR3 sequence is 13 residues long. The germline V gene has CDR1 DFQATT and CDR2 SNEGSKA (reference sequence). The CDR3 DNA reads TGCAGTGCTCCAAGGACAGGGGACCACGAGCAGTACTTC. Amino acid sequence: CSAPRTGDHEQYF.

This clonotype was observed at least ten times. The chain couples TRBV30 to TRBJ2-2; unclear D gene. CDR1 is GTSNPN and CDR2 is SVGIG in the germline V gene (reference sequence). This CDR3 has 12 amino acids. With 2 bases removed from V and 4 bases from J, the gap between germline ends came to 5 bases. CDR3 sequence reads: CAWSRGTGELFF. In nucleotides, the CDR3 is TGTGCCTGGAGTAGAGGCACCGGGGAGCTGTTTTTT.

This clonotype was counted many times. The chain links TRBV5-1 to TRBJ1-2; tentative D call: TRBD1 (5 bases). The V and J ends lost 1 base and 6 bases respectively, with 16 bases between them. Per germline, CDR1 SGHRS and CDR2 YFSETQ. CDR3 length equals 15 residues. Here the CDR3 reads CASSLSVTGGNGYTF. The DNA of the CDR3 is TGCGCCAGCAGCTTGTCGGTTACAGGAGGGAATGGCTACACCTTC.

The sample holds many counts of this clonotype. The gene calls are TRBV6-1 and TRBJ1-1, with 8 bases that match TRBD1. The CDR3 loop spans 16 amino acids. The germline CDR1 and CDR2 sequences are MNHNS and SASEGT. The junction had 19 bases not matched to a gene; V was cut back by 11 bases and J by 5 bases. CDR3 sequence: CAGSNRQGPFLTEAFF. CDR3 DNA sequence: TGTGCCGGGAGTAATAGACAGGGGCCCTTTCTGACTGAAGCTTTCTTT.

CDR3 sequence reads: CASSLAGQGYQTQYF. Here the CDR3 DNA reads TGCGCCAGCAGCCTTGCCGGACAGGGCTATCAGACCCAGTACTTC. This sequence joins TRBV5-1 and TRBJ2-5; 8 bases fit TRBD1. Germline CDR1 reads SGHRS; CDR2 reads YFSETQ. V dropped 4 bases and J dropped 6; count of bases not matched to a gene: 11. The CDR3 runs to 15 residues.

This clonotype has a count of ten or more. V gene TRBV10-3 combines with J gene TRBJ2-7; D gene unclear. This CDR3 comprises 15 residues. V gave up 2 bases and J gave up 3 bases, with 14 bases separating them. Germline V gene data show CDR1 as ENHRY and CDR2 as SYGVKD. CDR3 residues: CAISETAGVNYEQYF. The CDR3 DNA reads as TGTGCCATCAGTGAGACAGCAGGAGTCAACTACGAGCAGTACTTC.

Ten or more counts support this clonotype. The V and J genes are TRBV2 and TRBJ1-2; D gene unclear. The germline CDR1 and CDR2 sequences are SNHLY and FYNNEI. This CDR3 contains 11 residues. Trimming took off 3 bases at V and 3 bases at J, with 2 bases between the two ends. This CDR3 reads CASSEDYGYTF. CDR3 bases: TGTGCCAGCAGTGAGGACTATGGCTACACCTTC.

This clonotype was recorded once. This chain connects TRBV12-3 or TRBV12-4 to TRBJ1-2; D not resolved. V lost 3 bases and J 4 bases, leaving 18 bases between the germline ends. The CDR3 covers 16 residues. The CDR3 protein is CASSFSAKTRLYGYTF. In DNA form, the CDR3 reads TGTGCCAGCAGTTTCTCGGCAAAGACCAGGCTCTATGGCTACACCTTC.

This clonotype showed up many times. The rearrangement uses TRBV6-4 and TRBJ2-3; a weak D match, TRBD1 (6 bases). CDR3 length equals 14 residues. Per germline, CDR1 MRHNA and CDR2 SNTAGT. Trimming left V 7 bases short and J 1 base short, with 12 bases between. DNA of the CDR3: TGTGCCAGCAAAACAGGGTCCGGCACAGATACGCAGTATTTT. Translation: CASKTGSGTDTQYF.

This clonotype was counted many times. The chain is built from TRBV10-3 and TRBJ1-1; 9 nucleotides match TRBD1. Germline lookup yields CDR1 ENHRY and CDR2 SYGVKD. Trimming cost V 4 bases and J 4 bases; bases outside gene matches: 4. The CDR3 has 14 amino acids. CDR3 DNA: TGTGCCATCAGTGGTACAGGGGGCGGCACTGAAGCTTTCTTT. Encoded protein: CAISGTGGGTEAFF.

This clonotype was counted many times. V usage is TRBV10-3 and J usage is TRBJ2-2; D is perhaps TRBD1 (6 bases). The V end lost 6 bases, the J end lost 2 bases, and 10 bases lay between the germline ends. Per germline, CDR1 ENHRY and CDR2 SYGVKD. There are 14 residues in the CDR3. The CDR3 DNA reads as TGTGCCATCAGACCCAGGGGAAACACCGGGGAGCTGTTTTTT. Amino acids: CAIRPRGNTGELFF.

CDR3 nucleotide sequence: TGCAGCGCTTTCTCGGGACAGGGGGCTTTCGAAGCTTTCTTT. It specifies CSAFSGQGAFEAFF. The chain joins TRBV29-1 to TRBJ1-1; 12 bases line up with TRBD1. The V gene end was trimmed by 7 bases and the J gene end by 8 bases; junction bases not matched to a gene: 11. The germline gives CDR1 SQVTM, CDR2 ANQGSEA. This CDR3 comprises 14 residues.

The table lists this clonotype with many counts. This chain connects TRBV29-1 to TRBJ2-7, with TRBD1 matching over 12 bases. Trimming at V came to 3 bases and at J to 5 bases, leaving 2 bases not matched to a gene. The CDR3 covers 13 residues. CDR1 and CDR2 (germline): SQVTM, ANQGSEA. The CDR3: CSVEGTGGNEQYF. The CDR3 DNA reads TGCAGCGTTGAGGGGACAGGGGGCAACGAGCAGTACTTC.

At least ten counts were recorded for this clonotype. The chain employs TRBV12-3 or TRBV12-4 and TRBJ1-5; perhaps TRBD1 as D (6 bases). The CDR3 is 15 residues long. Deletions cut 7 bases from V and 6 bases from J, with 19 bases between. The CDR3 sequence: CASTKRQVISQPQHF. The CDR3 DNA is TGTGCCAGCACTAAAAGACAGGTGATTAGTCAGCCCCAGCATTTT.

The sample holds many counts of this clonotype. The chain joins TRBV28 to TRBJ1-1; possible D gene TRBD1, 5 bases. Per the germline V gene, CDR1 is MDHEN and CDR2 is SYDVKM. The CDR3 is 14 residues long. V was trimmed by 3 bases and J by 5 bases, leaving 13 bases between them. The CDR3 DNA is TGTGCCAGCAGTTTGGGGACGTACCCGACTGAAGCTTTCTTT. This codes for CASSLGTYPTEAFF. Full variable domain (missing parts from reference TRBV28 and TRBJ1-1): DVKVTQSSRYLVKRTGEKVFLECVQDMDHENMFWYRQDPGLGLRLIYFSYDVKMKEKGDIPEGYSVSREKKERFSLILESASTNQTSMYLCASSLGTYPTEAFFGQGTRLTVV.

The chain links TRBV6-1 to TRBJ1-2; TRBD1 aligns across 7 bases. The CDR3 is 13 amino acids. Germline assignment: CDR1 MNHNS and CDR2 SASEGT. Germline trimming cut 6 bases from V and 5 bases from J; bases unmatched to any gene: 6. CDR3 loop: CASRRDRAYGYTF. CDR3 nucleotides: TGTGCCAGCAGACGGGACAGAGCATATGGCTACACCTTC.

The rearrangement uses TRBV12-3 or TRBV12-4 and TRBJ1-5; D gene ambiguous. The CDR3 has 12 residues. V was clipped by 5 bases and J by 5 bases, with 7 bases between them. The CDR3 sequence is CASSPGHQPQHF. The CDR3 DNA reads as TGTGCCAGCAGTCCGGGCCATCAGCCCCAGCATTTT.